One and the same sample provided the 26 T cell receptor beta chains below, sequenced in a study of blood T cells in healthy people across ages. Next came a second PCR, run for about 6 to 11 cycles, which used a sample-barcoded 5' primer along with a J-beta primer mix. TCRdb reprocessed the 5' RACE reads via MiXCR and lists one record per CDR3 protein. This sample has about 900,000 distinct CDR3 sequences, with roughly 48% found just once. Sample: blood. These receptors all come from a man aged 25 to 40 in good health.

Here the CDR3 DNA reads TGTGCCAGCAGCTTAACAGGCGGGGCAAATGAAAAACTGTTTTTT. Translating gives CASSLTGGANEKLFF. The V call is TRBV7-3, the J call TRBJ1-4, with D possibly TRBD1 on 5 matching bases. This CDR3 is 15 amino acids long. CDR1 is SGHTA, CDR2 FQGTGA, per germline. V was pared by 0 bases and J by 5 bases, with 10 bases between.

This clonotype has just a few counts. With a much larger clone just one base away, this may be a read error. CDR3 DNA sequence: TGTGCCAGCAGCCCCGGTTTAGCGGTTACCTACGATGAGCAGTTCTTC. The encoded protein is CASSPGLAVTYDEQFF. This rearrangement joins TRBV7-6 to TRBJ2-1; possible D gene TRBD2, 6 bases. Germline CDR1 is SGHVS and CDR2 is FNYEAQ. CDR3 length: 16 residues.

In its sample, this clonotype was seen many times. The chain has TRBV5-1 and TRBJ2-1; 7 positions agree with TRBD2. This CDR3 is 17 amino acids long. The germline V gene has CDR1 SGHRS and CDR2 YFSETQ. V was clipped by 2 bases and J by 0 bases; unmatched bases: 8. In DNA form, the CDR3 reads TGCGCCAGCAGCTTCGGAGCGGGGCTGAGCTCCTACAATGAGCAGTTCTTC. Encoded protein: CASSFGAGLSSYNEQFF.

For the CDR3, the DNA is TGCAGTGCTAGAGATAGGCGGGGGGGCCCCTACAATGAGCAGTTCTTC. Translated: CSARDRRGGPYNEQFF. The gene calls are TRBV20-1 and TRBJ2-1; 9 bases are a match to TRBD2. V lost 0 bases, J lost 2 bases, and 5 bases stayed unmatched. Germline assignment: CDR1 DFQATT and CDR2 SNEGSKA (reference sequence). The CDR3 is made up of 16 amino acids.

The J gene is TRBJ2-3, the V gene TRBV29-1; 9 positions agree with TRBD2. V shed 8 bases, J shed 2 bases, and the junction held 11 bases outside the gene matches. The germline V gene has CDR1 SQVTM and CDR2 ANQGSEA. This CDR3 contains 15 residues. The CDR3 DNA follows: TGCAGCCTCATGACTAGCGGTCAATCCACAGATACGCAGTATTTT. It is translated as CSLMTSGQSTDTQYF.

The gene calls are TRBV6-1 and TRBJ2-5, with D maybe TRBD1 (5 bases). CDR3 size: 15 residues. Germline V gene sequence: CDR1 MNHNS, CDR2 SASEGT. Trimming cost V 1 base and J 5 bases, with 14 bases left between them. CDR3 nucleotide sequence: TGTGCCAGCAGTGAAGGGCAGGGCGGTTTTGAGACCCAGTACTTC. It translates to CASSEGQGGFETQYF.

This clonotype appeared a few times. The genes are TRBV3-1 and TRBJ2-3; tentatively, D is TRBD1 (5 bases). CDR1 and CDR2 from the germline V gene are LGHDT and YNNKEL (reference sequence). The V end was cut by 3 bases, the J end by 0 bases, with 10 bases between. This CDR3 spans 15 amino acids. Written as DNA, the CDR3 is TGTGCCAGCAGCCAGGGTTGGACAAGCACAGATACGCAGTATTTT. Translation: CASSQGWTSTDTQYF.

This clonotype was detected a few times. The chain employs TRBV10-3 and TRBJ2-7; a possible D gene is TRBD2 (6 bases). V lost 8 bases and J 4 bases, leaving 15 bases between the germline ends. The CDR3 sequence is 13 residues long. Germline lookup yields CDR1 ENHRY and CDR2 SYGVKD. CDR3 residues: CAILVGGSYEQYF. For the CDR3, the DNA is TGTGCCATCTTGGTTGGGGGGTCGTACGAGCAGTACTTC.

CDR3: CASRIPGRINEKLFF. CDR3 nucleotides: TGTGCCAGCAGGATACCGGGACGGATTAATGAAAAACTGTTTTTT. The V gene is TRBV6-1, the J gene TRBJ1-4; possible D gene TRBD1, 5 bases. CDR1 MNHNS and CDR2 SASEGT come from the germline V gene. With 6 bases removed from V and 4 bases from J, the gap between germline ends came to 15 bases. The CDR3 spans 15 residues.

This clonotype occurred many times. The CDR3 DNA sequence: TGTGCCAGCAGCCCCAGGACAGGGAGCTCCTACAATGAGCAGTTCTTC. Amino acid sequence: CASSPRTGSSYNEQFF. The rearrangement uses TRBV9 and TRBJ2-1, with 8 bases matching TRBD1. With 4 bases clipped from V and 0 bases from J, the junction kept 6 bases outside the gene matches. CDR3 length: 16 amino acids. From germline, CDR1 is SGDLS and CDR2 YYNGEE.

V usage is TRBV6-2 or TRBV6-3 and J usage is TRBJ2-6, with TRBD1 identical over 9 bases. The junction had 13 bases not matched to a gene; V was cut back by 6 bases and J by 1 base. The CDR3 length is 19 residues. Germline V CDR1 and CDR2: MNHEY, SVGEGT. This CDR3 is CASRITPGTGQSGANVLTF. In DNA form, the CDR3 reads TGTGCCAGCAGAATAACCCCCGGGACAGGGCAATCTGGGGCCAACGTCCTGACTTTC.

This clonotype was found once. The genes are TRBV7-9 and TRBJ1-5; D gene unclear. Trimming left V 4 bases short and J 0 bases short, with 16 bases between. Germline V gives CDR1 SEHNR, CDR2 FQNEAQ (reference sequence). CDR3 length equals 17 residues. The CDR3 sequence: CASSSHAGNHSNQPQHF. CDR3 in DNA: TGTGCCAGCAGCTCACATGCTGGGAATCATAGCAATCAGCCCCAGCATTTT.

The chain links TRBV7-9 to TRBJ1-1, with 10 bases matching TRBD1. This CDR3 spans 17 amino acids. V dropped 1 base and J dropped 5; count of bases not matched to a gene: 10. The V gene's germline CDR1 is SEHNR and CDR2 FQNEAQ (reference sequence). CDR3 loop: CASSLGQGARGSTEAFF. As DNA, the CDR3 is TGTGCCAGCAGCTTAGGACAGGGGGCGCGGGGGAGTACTGAAGCTTTCTTT.

This chain uses TRBV20-1 with TRBJ2-7; either TRBD1 or TRBD2 may fit D (6 bases each). Germline CDR1 is DFQATT and CDR2 is SNEGSKA (reference sequence). The length of the CDR3 is 13 residues. This CDR3 reads CSQRRGSAYEQYF. CDR3 sequence (DNA): TGCAGCCAAAGGAGGGGGAGCGCCTACGAGCAGTACTTC.

The chain uses TRBV5-1 and TRBJ2-5, with unresolved D. CDR3 length: 15 amino acids. CDR1 SGHRS and CDR2 YFSETQ come from the germline V gene. V was pared by 0 bases and J by 0 bases, with 9 bases between. CDR3 sequence reads: CASSLGQANQETQYF. The CDR3 nucleotides read TGCGCCAGCAGCTTGGGGCAGGCAAACCAAGAGACCCAGTACTTC.

The V and J genes are TRBV20-1 and TRBJ2-1; 8 nucleotides align to TRBD2. The CDR3 sequence is 13 residues long. The junction had 6 bases not matched to a gene; V was cut back by 3 bases and J by 8 bases. Germline CDR1 is DFQATT and CDR2 is SNEGSKA (reference sequence). CDR3 sequence reads: CSASRGGRDEQFF. CDR3 DNA sequence: TGCAGTGCTAGCCGGGGGGGCAGGGATGAGCAGTTCTTC.

The chain links TRBV2 to TRBJ2-1, with 9 bases fitting TRBD2. V dropped 9 bases and J dropped 6; count of bases not matched to a gene: 9. The CDR3 consists of 14 residues. CDR1 is SNHLY and CDR2 is FYNNEI in the germline V gene. In DNA, the CDR3 is TGTGCCAGTGGGCTAGCGGGGAAAGGCAATGAGCAGTTCTTC. It translates to CASGLAGKGNEQFF.

The chain links TRBV6-4 to TRBJ2-5; TRBD1 agrees at 7 bases. This CDR3 has 14 residues. The ends lost 2 bases at V and 5 bases at J; junction bases unmatched: 5. Looked up from germline, CDR1 is MRHNA and CDR2 is SNTAGT. CDR3 protein: CASSDRGGAETQYF. The CDR3, as DNA: TGTGCCAGCAGTGACCGAGGGGGCGCGGAGACCCAGTACTTC.

The J gene is TRBJ2-3, the V gene TRBV7-2; D remains ambiguous. Trimming shortened V by 5 bases and J by 4 bases, and 10 bases separated the two germline ends. Germline lookup yields CDR1 SGHTA and CDR2 FQGNSA. CDR3 length equals 13 residues. The chain's CDR3 is CASSQGIADTQYF. The CDR3 nucleotides read TGTGCCAGCAGCCAAGGGATCGCAGATACGCAGTATTTT.

This clonotype has only a few counts. The rearrangement joins TRBV6-5 to TRBJ2-3, with D maybe TRBD1 (5 bases). The CDR3 has 15 residues. V gave up 2 bases and J gave up 5 bases, with 14 bases separating them. Germline CDR1 reads MNHEY; CDR2 reads SVGAGI. CDR3 DNA: TGTGCCAGCAGTTACAATTGGGGTGGACAAGATACGCAGTATTTT. This encodes CASSYNWGGQDTQYF.

This clonotype was detected a few times. This sequence joins TRBV15 and TRBJ2-3; the D gene is possibly TRBD1 (6 bases). Per germline, CDR1 LNHNV and CDR2 YYDKDF (reference sequence). There are 13 residues in the CDR3. Between the trimmed V and J ends, which lost 3 bases and 6 bases, there was a span of 10 bases. This chain's CDR3 is CATSRPGVDTQYF. As DNA, the CDR3 is TGTGCCACCAGCAGGCCAGGGGTGGATACGCAGTATTTT. Full variable domain (missing parts from reference TRBV15 and TRBJ2-3): DAMVIQNPRYQVTQFGKPVTLSCSQTLNHNVMYWYQQKSSQAPKLLFHYYDKDFNNEADTPDNFQSRRPNTSFCFLDIRSPGLGDTAMYLCATSRPGVDTQYFGPGTRLTVL.

This chain connects TRBV7-2 to TRBJ2-5; D possibly uses TRBD1 or TRBD2 (5 bases each). The CDR3 spans 16 residues. Germline lookup yields CDR1 SGHTA and CDR2 FQGNSA. V shed 5 bases and J shed 2 bases, with 18 bases lying between them. CDR3 sequence reads: CASSPYLIGTQETQYF. The CDR3 DNA sequence: TGTGCCAGCAGCCCCTATCTAATAGGGACGCAAGAGACCCAGTACTTC.

This chain uses TRBV7-2 with TRBJ1-2, with TRBD1 identical over 7 bases. V gave up 1 base and J gave up 0 bases; unmatched junction bases: 8. The CDR3 is 17 residues long. The germline V gene has CDR1 SGHTA and CDR2 FQGNSA. CDR3 residues: CASSLGSGGAPNYGYTF. CDR3 bases: TGTGCCAGCAGCTTAGGGTCAGGGGGGGCACCTAACTATGGCTACACCTTC.

This chain links TRBV12-3 or TRBV12-4 with TRBJ2-3; the match to TRBD2 covers 8 bases. The CDR3 is 16 residues long. J lost 3 bases, V lost 2 bases, and 7 bases had no gene match. CDR3: CASSLRYSGATDTQYF. The CDR3 coding sequence is TGTGCCAGCAGTTTAAGGTATAGCGGGGCGACAGATACGCAGTATTTT.

The chain uses TRBV5-5 and TRBJ2-1; 8 bases agree with TRBD1. V gave up 5 bases and J gave up 15 bases; unmatched junction bases: 10. Germline CDR1 SGHKS, CDR2 YYEKEE (reference sequence). The CDR3 extends over 12 amino acids. This CDR3 reads CASSPPGQVPFF. The CDR3 nucleotides are TGTGCCAGCAGTCCGCCGGGACAGGTCCCGTTCTTC.

This clonotype was seen repeatedly, ten times or more. The chain has TRBV24-1 and TRBJ2-5; unclear D gene. The ends were cut back, 4 bases at V and 5 bases at J, with 13 bases in the middle. Germline V gives CDR1 KGHDR, CDR2 SFDVKD. The CDR3 extends over 14 amino acids. The CDR3 here is CATSDTSYRETQYF. CDR3 sequence (DNA): TGTGCCACCAGTGACACCTCATATAGGGAGACCCAGTACTTC.